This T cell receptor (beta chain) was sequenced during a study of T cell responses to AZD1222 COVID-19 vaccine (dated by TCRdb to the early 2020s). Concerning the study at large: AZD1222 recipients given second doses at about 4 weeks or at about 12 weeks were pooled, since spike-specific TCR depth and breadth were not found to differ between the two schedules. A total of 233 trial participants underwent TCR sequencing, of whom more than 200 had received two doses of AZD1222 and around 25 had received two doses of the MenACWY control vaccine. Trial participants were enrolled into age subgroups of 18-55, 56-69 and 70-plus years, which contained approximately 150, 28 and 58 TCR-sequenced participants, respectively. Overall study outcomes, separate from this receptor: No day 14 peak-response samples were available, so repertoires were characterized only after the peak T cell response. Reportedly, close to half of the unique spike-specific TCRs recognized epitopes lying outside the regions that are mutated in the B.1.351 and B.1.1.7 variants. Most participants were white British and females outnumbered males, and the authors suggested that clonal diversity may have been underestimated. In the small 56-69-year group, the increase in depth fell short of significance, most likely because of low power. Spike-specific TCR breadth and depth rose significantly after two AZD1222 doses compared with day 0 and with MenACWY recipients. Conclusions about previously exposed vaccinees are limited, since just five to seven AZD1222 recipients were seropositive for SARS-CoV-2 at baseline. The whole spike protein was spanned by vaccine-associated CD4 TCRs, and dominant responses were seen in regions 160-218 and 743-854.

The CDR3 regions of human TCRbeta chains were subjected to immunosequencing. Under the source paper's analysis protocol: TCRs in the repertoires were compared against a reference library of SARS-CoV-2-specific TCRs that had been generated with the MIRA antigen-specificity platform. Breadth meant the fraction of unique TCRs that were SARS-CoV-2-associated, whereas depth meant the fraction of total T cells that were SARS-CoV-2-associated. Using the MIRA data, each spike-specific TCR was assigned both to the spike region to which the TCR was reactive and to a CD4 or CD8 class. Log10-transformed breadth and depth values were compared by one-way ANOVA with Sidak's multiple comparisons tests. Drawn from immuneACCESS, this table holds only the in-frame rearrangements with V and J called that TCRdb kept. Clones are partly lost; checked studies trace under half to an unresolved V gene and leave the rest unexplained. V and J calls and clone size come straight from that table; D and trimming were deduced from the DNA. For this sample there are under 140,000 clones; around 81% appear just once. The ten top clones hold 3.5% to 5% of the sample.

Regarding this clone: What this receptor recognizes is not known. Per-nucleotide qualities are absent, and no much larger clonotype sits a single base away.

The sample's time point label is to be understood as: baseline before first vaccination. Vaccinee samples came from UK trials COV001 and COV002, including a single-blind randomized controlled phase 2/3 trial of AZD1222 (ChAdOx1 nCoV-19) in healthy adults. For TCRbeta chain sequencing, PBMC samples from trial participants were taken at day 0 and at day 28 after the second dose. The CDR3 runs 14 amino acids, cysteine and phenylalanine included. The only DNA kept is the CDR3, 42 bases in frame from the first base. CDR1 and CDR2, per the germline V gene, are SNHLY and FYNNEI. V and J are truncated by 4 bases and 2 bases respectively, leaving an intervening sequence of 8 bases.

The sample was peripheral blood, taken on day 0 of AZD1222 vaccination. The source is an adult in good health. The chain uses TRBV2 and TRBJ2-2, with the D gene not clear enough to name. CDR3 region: CASSAPRNTGELFF. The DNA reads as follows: TGTGCCAGCAGTGCGCCCCGAAACACCGGGGAGCTGTTTTTT.